These 9 T cell receptor beta chains share one sample of origin, sequenced in a study of shared clonotypes between healthy human individuals. Produced via immunoSEQ multiplex PCR; TCRdb's table is partial and in-frame only. The table has 2.3 million or so clones, 90% to 95% seen once. The sample comprised naive CD4+ T cells from PBMCs. Subset meaning: CD45RA+ positively selected. These receptors were collected from a man aged 18 to 29 in good health. Some clones in this sample may be carry-over from other donors' samples.

The V gene is TRBV29-1, the J gene TRBJ1-1, with D maybe TRBD1 (5 bases). V lost 4 bases and J 2 bases, leaving 17 bases between the germline ends. The CDR3 totals 15 residues. Germline CDR1 and CDR2: SQVTM and ANQGSEA. DNA of the CDR3: TGCAGCGTTGTCGGGGGGATGGCCCGAAACACTGAAGCTTTCTTT. This encodes CSVVGGMARNTEAFF.

The V call is TRBV5-4, the J call TRBJ2-1; D might be TRBD2 (5 bases). V lost 4 bases and J 2 bases, leaving 19 bases between the germline ends. The CDR3 runs 17 residues. CDR1 SGHNT and CDR2 YYREEE come from the germline V gene (reference sequence). CDR3: CASSEVLTKKTYNEQFF. For the CDR3, the DNA is TGTGCCAGCAGCGAAGTTTTGACTAAGAAGACCTACAATGAGCAGTTCTTC.

The chain uses TRBV29-1 and TRBJ2-1, with TRBD2 as a possible D gene (5 bases). The CDR3 spans 15 residues. V lost 3 bases and J 6 bases, leaving 18 bases between the germline ends. CDR1 is SQVTM, CDR2 ANQGSEA, per germline. For the CDR3, the DNA is TGCAGCGTTGACTCGAAGCGGAGCCGGGGCAATGAGCAGTTCTTC. Translation: CSVDSKRSRGNEQFF.

V gene TRBV10-3 combines with J gene TRBJ1-5; perhaps TRBD1 as D (6 bases). This CDR3 is built from 15 residues. With 2 bases removed from V and 7 bases from J, the gap between germline ends came to 15 bases. Germline V CDR1 and CDR2: ENHRY, SYGVKD. CDR3 residues: CAISEMRGGGQPQHF. CDR3 sequence (DNA): TGTGCCATCAGTGAGATGAGGGGAGGGGGACAGCCCCAGCATTTT.

As for this clone: Other DNA variants within this sample encode the same CDR3. This sequence joins TRBV28 and TRBJ2-1; no clear D. Looked up from germline, CDR1 is MDHEN and CDR2 is SYDVKM. The length of the CDR3 is 10 residues. Trimming shortened V by 6 bases and J by 6 bases, and 3 bases separated the two germline ends. Here the CDR3 reads CASRGNEQFF. DNA for the CDR3: TGTGCCAGCAGGGGCAATGAGCAGTTCTTC.

This rearrangement joins TRBV14 to TRBJ2-1; 14 bases are a match to TRBD2. Germline V CDR1 and CDR2: SGHDN, FVKESK. This CDR3 region has 18 residues. Trimming removed 2 bases from V and 8 bases from J; junction bases left unmatched: 11. The CDR3 loop reads CASSQTLGPGLAGDEQFF. CDR3 sequence (DNA): TGTGCCAGCAGCCAAACTCTAGGACCGGGACTAGCGGGAGATGAGCAGTTCTTC.

CDR3 loop: CASSSPGTATGELFF. The CDR3 DNA sequence: TGTGCCAGCAGTTCCCCCGGGACAGCAACCGGGGAGCTGTTTTTT. This sequence joins TRBV28 and TRBJ2-2; TRBD1 matches at 7 bases. The CDR3 is 15 amino acids. Germline values: CDR1 MDHEN, CDR2 SYDVKM. After removal of 4 bases from V and 5 bases from J, the junction contained 7 bases not matched to a gene.

The chain recombines TRBV5-8 with TRBJ1-2; D unclear. Trimming removed 4 bases from V and 3 bases from J, with 10 bases in between. The CDR3 loop spans 13 amino acids. Germline-derived CDR1 and CDR2 are SGHTS and YDEGEE. The CDR3 loop reads CASSRGKDYGYTF. CDR3 DNA sequence: TGTGCCAGCAGCAGAGGGAAGGACTATGGCTACACCTTC.

As concerns this clone: This same CDR3 is encoded by further DNA sequences in the sample. V is TRBV7-3 and J is TRBJ2-1; the match to TRBD2 covers 11 bases. The J segment lost 3 bases and the V segment lost 5 bases, leaving 3 bases of the junction unmatched. The CDR3 is 15 residues long. The germline V gene has CDR1 SGHTA and CDR2 FQGTGA. The CDR3 sequence is CASSLSGRDYNEQFF. Written as DNA, the CDR3 is TGTGCCAGCAGCCTTAGCGGGAGGGACTACAATGAGCAGTTCTTC.